This TCR beta chain derives from a study of T cells in Graves' hyperthyroidism and ophthalmopathy. The TCR beta CDR3 regions underwent amplification using RNA transcripts as the source. HTBI primers drove first-round RT-PCR of the TCR CDR3. TCRdb re-analysed the multiplex PCR reads in MiXCR, keeping a single row per CDR3 protein. The data show hundreds of thousands of distinct CDR3 sequences, more than 14% seen once. Germline loops: CDR1 LGHDT, CDR2 YNNKEL (reference sequence). CDR3 size: 16 residues. Trimming took off 0 bases at V and 1 base at J, with 11 bases between the two ends. This sequence was found in a woman in her forties or fifties with Graves' ophthalmopathy. The source material was blood. The chain recombines TRBV3-1 with TRBJ2-3; D gene uncertain. The CDR3 DNA sequence: TGTGCCAGCAGCCAAGATCGTCTAGTTGGCACAGATACGCAGTATTTT. It encodes CASSQDRLVGTDTQYF.